Listed here are 11 T cell receptor beta chains from one sample, sequenced in a study of T cells in Graves' hyperthyroidism and ophthalmopathy. TCR beta CDR3 regions were amplified from RNA. The HTBI set primed first-round TCR CDR3 RT-PCR. MiXCR, run by TCRdb on the multiplex PCR reads, gives a single entry per CDR3 protein. This table holds approximately 520,000 distinct CDR3 sequences, about 20% found once. Material: blood. These receptors all stem from a man in his late teens or twenties with Graves' hyperthyroidism.

This clonotype was seen only a few times. V and J are TRBV6-1 and TRBJ2-2; 7 bases line up with TRBD2. The length of the CDR3 is 14 residues. V lost 6 bases to trimming and J lost 5 bases; unmatched junction nucleotides: 6. Germline V CDR1 and CDR2: MNHNS, SASEGT. The CDR3 is CASRGPGGTGELFF. Written as DNA, the CDR3 is TGTGCCAGCAGGGGGCCGGGAGGTACCGGGGAGCTGTTTTTT.

This clonotype was seen repeatedly, ten times or more. V and J are TRBV2 and TRBJ1-2, with a weak D call TRBD1 (6 bases). The length of the CDR3 is 14 residues. V lost 6 bases and J 1 base, leaving 12 bases between the germline ends. Germline CDR1 reads SNHLY; CDR2 reads FYNNEI. The CDR3 region is CASRGGNLNYGYTF. The CDR3, as DNA: TGTGCCAGCAGGGGGGGCAACCTTAACTATGGCTACACCTTC.

The rearrangement joins TRBV27 to TRBJ1-2; 10 bases line up with TRBD1. With V trimmed by 6 bases and J by 7 bases, 8 bases remained unmatched. This CDR3 comprises 14 residues. The germline CDR1 and CDR2 sequences are MNHEY and SMNVEV (reference sequence). For the CDR3, the DNA is TGTGCCAGCAGCTCCGGGACAGGGGTTGGTGGCTACACCTTC. Protein: CASSSGTGVGGYTF.

V and J are TRBV15 and TRBJ1-2; D might be TRBD1 (6 bases). This CDR3 region has 15 residues. CDR1 and CDR2 from the germline V gene are LNHNV and YYDKDF (reference sequence). The V and J ends lost 0 bases and 0 bases respectively, with 8 bases between them. CDR3 DNA: TGTGCCACCAGCAGAGATACAGGGACTAACTATGGCTACACCTTC. Amino acids: CATSRDTGTNYGYTF.

This clonotype was observed at least ten times. The chain has TRBV29-1 and TRBJ2-5, with D possibly TRBD2 on 5 matching bases. The CDR3 loop spans 13 amino acids. Germline V gene sequence: CDR1 SQVTM, CDR2 ANQGSEA. V lost 3 bases, J lost 2 bases, and 10 bases lay in between. This chain's CDR3 is CSVEPAGQETQYF. The CDR3 DNA sequence: TGCAGCGTTGAGCCGGCGGGTCAAGAGACCCAGTACTTC.

This clonotype has a count of ten or more. The chain joins TRBV7-8 to TRBJ2-7; D ambiguous. Germline-derived CDR1 and CDR2 are SGHVS and FQNEAQ. Trimming shortened V by 4 bases and J by 2 bases, and 6 bases separated the two germline ends. This CDR3 region has 12 residues. The DNA for the CDR3 is TGTGCCAGCAGCTCTGGGACCTACGAGCAGTACTTC. It codes for CASSSGTYEQYF.

This clonotype was found many times. V is TRBV2 and J is TRBJ1-2; D uncertain. Germline lookup yields CDR1 SNHLY and CDR2 FYNNEI. CDR3 length: 16 residues. V lost 6 bases, J lost 0 bases, and 17 bases lay in between. CDR3 in DNA: TGTGCCAGCAGCGGTTGGGAGGATAGAACTAACTATGGCTACACCTTC. Translated, it gives CASSGWEDRTNYGYTF.

This clonotype occurred many times. This chain uses TRBV28 with TRBJ1-5; 9 nucleotides match TRBD1. The length of the CDR3 is 18 residues. V shed 4 bases and J 1 base; nucleotides not matched to a gene: 11. CDR1 is MDHEN, CDR2 SYDVKM, per germline. The CDR3 DNA reads TGTGCCAGCAGTTCACACAGGGGGCTTGCGTTGAGCAATCAGCCCCAGCATTTT. Its translation: CASSSHRGLALSNQPQHF.

This clonotype showed up just a few times. The chain couples TRBV18 to TRBJ1-1; D remains ambiguous. This CDR3 spans 14 amino acids. The germline V gene encodes CDR1 KGHSH and CDR2 LQKENI. V gave up 1 base and J gave up 3 bases, with 9 bases separating them. CDR3 sequence reads: CASSPQGWDTEAFF. The CDR3 DNA follows: TGTGCCAGCTCACCACAGGGCTGGGACACTGAAGCTTTCTTT.

CDR3 nucleotides: TGTGCCAGCAGTTACCTCAGGGATACTGAAGCTTTCTTT. This gives the protein CASSYLRDTEAFF. The chain is built from TRBV6-5 and TRBJ1-1, with D possibly being TRBD1 (5 bases). Germline-derived CDR1 and CDR2 are MNHEY and SVGAGI. The V end lost 2 bases, the J end lost 5 bases, and 9 bases lay between the germline ends. This CDR3 region has 13 residues.

This clonotype was found many times. The chain has TRBV29-1 and TRBJ2-2, with 7 nucleotides matching TRBD1. Germline CDR1 reads SQVTM; CDR2 reads ANQGSEA. CDR3 length: 14 residues. The junction had 7 bases not matched to a gene; V was cut back by 3 bases and J by 6 bases. CDR3 nucleotide sequence: TGCAGCGTTGAGGCCAGGGGGACGGCCGGGGAGCTGTTTTTT. Translation gives CSVEARGTAGELFF.